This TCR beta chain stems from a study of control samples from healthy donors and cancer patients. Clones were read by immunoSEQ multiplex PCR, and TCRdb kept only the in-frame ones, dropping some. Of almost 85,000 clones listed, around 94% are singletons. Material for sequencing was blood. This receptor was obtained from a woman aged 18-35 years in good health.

The CDR3 DNA reads TGTGCCAGCAGTGAAACCATTCAGCGGGAGCAGTTCTTC. It specifies CASSETIQREQFF. The chain joins TRBV6-1 to TRBJ2-1, with a possible D match to TRBD2 (5 bases). The CDR3 sequence is 13 residues long. CDR1 MNHNS and CDR2 SASEGT come from the germline V gene. The V end was cut by 2 bases, the J end by 10 bases, with 12 bases between.